These T cell receptor beta chains were read from a single sample in a study of shared clonotypes between healthy human individuals. Repertoires were generated with immunoSEQ multiplex PCR, while TCRdb's copy carries only in-frame clones and drops some. The sample shows 1,400,000 or so clones, 98% to 99% of them seen only once. Sequenced: naive CD4+ T cells sorted from blood. All receptors come from a young man in good health. The CDR3 runs from the conserved cysteine through the conserved F or W. D genes are given only for firm matches. Rows may omit the clone size; those that give it use once, few, many or a size class.

J gene: TRBJ1-2; V gene: TRBV7-9; clone size: once; D gene: .; CDR3 protein: CASSPLPGNGYTF; CDR3 DNA: TGTGCCAGCAGCCCCCTTCCAGGGAATGGCTACACCTTC
J gene: TRBJ1-1; V gene: TRBV4-1; clone size: .; D gene: .; CDR3 protein: CASTMKGIAFF; CDR3 DNA: TGCGCCAGCACTATGAAGGGGATAGCTTTCTTT
J gene: TRBJ2-7; V gene: TRBV7-9; clone size: .; D gene: TRBD2; CDR3 protein: CASSLEGGRTYEQYF; CDR3 DNA: TGTGCCAGCAGCTTAGAGGGCGGGAGGACCTACGAGCAGTACTTC
J gene: TRBJ2-1; V gene: TRBV7-3; clone size: .; D gene: .; CDR3 protein: CASSKSTPPNEQFF; CDR3 DNA: TGTGCCAGCAGCAAAAGCACACCCCCGAATGAGCAGTTCTTC
J gene: TRBJ1-5; V gene: TRBV28; clone size: .; D gene: .; CDR3 protein: CASSWLGDQPQHF; CDR3 DNA: TGTGCCAGCAGTTGGTTAGGAGATCAGCCCCAGCATTTT
J gene: TRBJ1-1; V gene: TRBV9; clone size: .; D gene: .; CDR3 protein: CASSVVVPDRNTEAFF; CDR3 DNA: TGTGCCAGCAGCGTAGTGGTCCCGGACAGGAACACTGAAGCTTTCTTT
J gene: TRBJ1-1; V gene: TRBV7-9; clone size: .; D gene: TRBD1; CDR3 protein: CASADREEAFF; CDR3 DNA: TGTGCCAGCGCGGACAGGGAAGAAGCTTTCTTT
J gene: TRBJ2-2; V gene: TRBV5-1; clone size: .; D gene: TRBD1; CDR3 protein: CASSFSPGQGDTGELFF; CDR3 DNA: TGCGCCAGCAGCTTCTCACCGGGACAGGGGGATACCGGGGAGCTGTTTTTT
J gene: TRBJ1-2; V gene: TRBV2; clone size: .; D gene: .; CDR3 protein: CASSDSRGLYGYTF; CDR3 DNA: TGTGCCAGCAGTGATAGCAGGGGACTCTATGGCTACACCTTC
J gene: TRBJ2-7; V gene: TRBV5-4; clone size: .; D gene: .; CDR3 protein: CASSTSGATEQYF; CDR3 DNA: TGTGCCAGCAGCACGTCCGGGGCAACGGAGCAGTACTTC
J gene: TRBJ1-5; V gene: TRBV2; clone size: .; D gene: TRBD1; CDR3 protein: CASSSGQGSSQPQHF; CDR3 DNA: TGTGCCAGCAGTTCGGGACAGGGGAGTAGTCAGCCCCAGCATTTT
J gene: TRBJ1-1; V gene: TRBV6-1; clone size: .; D gene: .; CDR3 protein: CASTGVGLGAFF; CDR3 DNA: TGTGCCAGCACAGGGGTGGGTCTCGGAGCTTTCTTT
J gene: TRBJ1-1; V gene: TRBV18; clone size: .; D gene: .; CDR3 protein: CASSQGTEAFF; CDR3 DNA: TGTGCCAGCTCACAGGGAACTGAAGCTTTCTTT
J gene: TRBJ1-2; V gene: TRBV19; clone size: .; D gene: .; CDR3 protein: CASTPNQGHGYTF; CDR3 DNA: TGTGCCAGTACCCCGAACCAGGGCCATGGCTACACCTTC
J gene: TRBJ2-3; V gene: TRBV6-5; clone size: .; D gene: .; CDR3 protein: CASSYAENTDTQYF; CDR3 DNA: TGTGCCAGCAGTTACGCGGAGAACACAGATACGCAGTATTTT
J gene: TRBJ1-2; V gene: TRBV7-9; clone size: .; D gene: .; CDR3 protein: CASSSLGGGHGYTF; CDR3 DNA: TGTGCCAGCAGCTCCCTAGGGGGGGGTCATGGCTACACCTTC
J gene: TRBJ2-2; V gene: TRBV5-1; clone size: .; D gene: .; CDR3 protein: CASSLAAANTGELFF; CDR3 DNA: TGCGCCAGCAGCTTGGCGGCAGCTAACACCGGGGAGCTGTTTTTT
J gene: TRBJ2-1; V gene: TRBV9; clone size: .; D gene: .; CDR3 protein: CASRSRGAGAPEQFF; CDR3 DNA: TGTGCCAGCAGGTCCCGAGGAGCGGGCGCCCCTGAGCAGTTCTTC
J gene: TRBJ1-4; V gene: TRBV10-3; clone size: .; D gene: .; CDR3 protein: CAISDQGSTTNEKLFF; CDR3 DNA: TGTGCCATCAGTGATCAGGGGTCGACAACTAATGAAAAACTGTTTTTT
J gene: TRBJ2-1; V gene: TRBV7-8; clone size: .; D gene: TRBD2; CDR3 protein: CASSAYTSGSSYNEQFF; CDR3 DNA: TGTGCCAGCAGCGCATATACTAGCGGGAGCTCCTACAATGAGCAGTTCTTC
J gene: TRBJ2-5; V gene: TRBV12-5; clone size: once; D gene: .; CDR3 protein: CASGSGLRWGETQYF; CDR3 DNA: TGTGCTAGTGGTTCGGGCCTACGTTGGGGAGAGACCCAGTACTTC
J gene: TRBJ1-2; V gene: TRBV6-5; clone size: .; D gene: .; CDR3 protein: CASSSRGYYGYTF; CDR3 DNA: TGTGCCAGCAGCTCCCGGGGATACTATGGCTACACCTTC
J gene: TRBJ2-3; V gene: TRBV11-3; clone size: .; D gene: TRBD2; CDR3 protein: CASSLVLAGGPADTQYF; CDR3 DNA: TGTGCCAGCAGCTTAGTACTAGCGGGAGGGCCGGCAGATACGCAGTATTTT
J gene: TRBJ1-3; V gene: TRBV28; clone size: .; D gene: .; CDR3 protein: CASSLLAGGNTIYF; CDR3 DNA: TGTGCCAGCAGTTTATTGGCAGGGGGAAACACCATATATTTT
J gene: TRBJ2-3; V gene: TRBV9; clone size: once; D gene: TRBD2; CDR3 protein: CASSVGLGLAGGRLDTQYF; CDR3 DNA: TGTGCCAGCAGCGTAGGCCTGGGGCTAGCGGGAGGCCGCTTGGATACGCAGTATTTT
J gene: TRBJ1-4; V gene: TRBV30; clone size: .; D gene: .; CDR3 protein: CAWSVRVGRRTNEKLFF; CDR3 DNA: TGTGCCTGGAGTGTACGTGTAGGGAGAAGGACTAATGAAAAACTGTTTTTT
J gene: TRBJ2-1; V gene: TRBV4-3; clone size: .; D gene: TRBD2; CDR3 protein: CASSQDLGLAGGPHNEQFF; CDR3 DNA: TGCGCCAGCAGCCAAGATCTCGGACTAGCGGGAGGGCCCCACAATGAGCAGTTCTTC
J gene: TRBJ2-7; V gene: TRBV27; clone size: .; D gene: .; CDR3 protein: CASSLLSGYSYEQYF; CDR3 DNA: TGTGCCAGCAGTTTACTCAGCGGGTACTCCTACGAGCAGTACTTC
J gene: TRBJ1-3; V gene: TRBV10-3; clone size: .; D gene: .; CDR3 protein: CAISDGGSSGNTIYF; CDR3 DNA: TGTGCCATCAGTGACGGCGGAAGCTCTGGAAACACCATATATTTT
J gene: TRBJ2-6; V gene: TRBV10-3; clone size: .; D gene: .; CDR3 protein: CAISESRRGQPHSGANVLTF; CDR3 DNA: TGTGCCATAAGTGAGTCAAGGAGAGGGCAACCCCACTCTGGGGCCAACGTCCTGACTTTC
J gene: TRBJ2-1; V gene: TRBV30; clone size: .; D gene: TRBD2; CDR3 protein: CACRVTGTSGFGEQFF; CDR3 DNA: TGTGCCTGTCGTGTCACCGGGACTAGCGGTTTTGGTGAGCAGTTCTTC
J gene: TRBJ2-7; V gene: TRBV15; clone size: .; D gene: TRBD2; CDR3 protein: CATSSPLAGVFEQYF; CDR3 DNA: TGTGCCACCAGCAGCCCACTAGCGGGAGTGTTCGAGCAGTACTTC
J gene: TRBJ2-7; V gene: TRBV9; clone size: once; D gene: TRBD1; CDR3 protein: CASSVADTGDYEQYF; CDR3 DNA: TGTGCCAGCAGCGTAGCGGATACAGGGGACTACGAGCAGTACTTC
J gene: TRBJ2-7; V gene: TRBV7-8; clone size: once; D gene: .; CDR3 protein: CASSSEPAGGEQYF; CDR3 DNA: TGTGCCAGCAGCTCCGAGCCGGCCGGAGGGGAGCAGTACTTC
J gene: TRBJ1-5; V gene: TRBV18; clone size: .; D gene: .; CDR3 protein: CASSELGGRQPQHF; CDR3 DNA: TGTGCCAGCTCCGAACTGGGGGGGCGTCAGCCCCAGCATTTT
J gene: TRBJ2-7; V gene: TRBV19; clone size: .; D gene: TRBD1; CDR3 protein: CASSRTGDYEQYF; CDR3 DNA: TGTGCCAGTAGCCGGACAGGGGACTACGAGCAGTACTTC
J gene: TRBJ1-3; V gene: TRBV4-2; clone size: .; D gene: .; CDR3 protein: CASSQATDLSGNTIYF; CDR3 DNA: TGTGCCAGCAGCCAAGCAACAGACCTCTCTGGAAACACCATATATTTT
J gene: TRBJ2-7; V gene: TRBV6-5; clone size: .; D gene: TRBD2; CDR3 protein: CASSYSRLAGNYEQYF; CDR3 DNA: TGTGCCAGCAGTTACTCGCGCCTAGCGGGGAACTACGAGCAGTACTTC
J gene: TRBJ2-1; V gene: TRBV28; clone size: .; D gene: .; CDR3 protein: CASSFGNNEQFF; CDR3 DNA: TGTGCCAGCAGTTTTGGTAACAATGAGCAGTTCTTC
J gene: TRBJ2-5; V gene: TRBV5-1; clone size: .; D gene: .; CDR3 protein: CASSLANQETQYF; CDR3 DNA: TGCGCCAGCAGCTTAGCAAACCAGGAGACCCAGTACTTC
J gene: TRBJ1-1; V gene: TRBV5-5; clone size: .; D gene: .; CDR3 protein: CASSLQTNTEAFF; CDR3 DNA: TGTGCCAGCAGCTTACAGACGAACACTGAAGCTTTCTTT
J gene: TRBJ2-3; V gene: TRBV7-9; clone size: .; D gene: TRBD2; CDR3 protein: CASSFGLAADTQYF; CDR3 DNA: TGTGCCAGCAGCTTCGGACTAGCGGCAGATACGCAGTATTTT